This TCR beta chain was identified during a study of human T cells and chemical hapten exposure. Study findings and constraints: The count of PT1 expanded TCRs correlated positively with patch test score.

To note about this clonotype: Its antigen remains unknown.

The ends were cut back, 5 bases at V and 2 bases at J, with 9 bases in the middle. There are 13 residues in the CDR3. The germline V gene has CDR1 KGHSH and CDR2 LQKENI. Time point specified: patch test 3, about 24 weeks after DPC sensitization. Specified treatment: therapeutic diphenylcyclopropenone sensitization with weekly scalp DPC. The study used a library that attached unique molecular identifiers to individual cDNA molecules. TCRdb re-called the RACE reads with MiXCR, one entry per CDR3 protein. Of about 90,000 distinct CDR3 sequences in the sample, about a tenth were seen once. This TCR came from a woman aged 30 to 39 with alopecia areata. Some clones in this sample may be carry-over from other donors' samples. Material: whole blood, obtained in connection with sensitization to the hapten diphenylcyclopropenone (DPC). The chain is built from TRBV18 and TRBJ1-1; no clear D gene. The CDR3 loop is CASSNTENTEAFF. The CDR3 DNA sequence: TGTGCCAGCTCAAACACAGAAAACACTGAAGCTTTCTTT.